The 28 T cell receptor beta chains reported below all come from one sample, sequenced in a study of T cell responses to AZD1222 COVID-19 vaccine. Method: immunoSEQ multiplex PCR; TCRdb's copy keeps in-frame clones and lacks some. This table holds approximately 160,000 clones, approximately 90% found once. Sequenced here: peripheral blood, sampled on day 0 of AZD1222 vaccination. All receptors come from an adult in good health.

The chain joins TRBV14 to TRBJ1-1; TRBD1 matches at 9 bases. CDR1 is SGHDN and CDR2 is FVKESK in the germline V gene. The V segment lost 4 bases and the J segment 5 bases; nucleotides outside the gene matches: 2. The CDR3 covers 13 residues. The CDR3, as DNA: TGTGCCAGCAGCCGACAGGGGGGTACTGAAGCTTTCTTT. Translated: CASSRQGGTEAFF. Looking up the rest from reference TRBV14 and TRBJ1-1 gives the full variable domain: EAGVTQFPSHSVIEKGQTVTLRCDPISGHDNLYWYRRVMGKEIKFLLHFVKESKQDESGMPNNRFLAERTGGTYSTLKVQPAELEDSGVYFCASSRQGGTEAFFGQGTRLTVV.

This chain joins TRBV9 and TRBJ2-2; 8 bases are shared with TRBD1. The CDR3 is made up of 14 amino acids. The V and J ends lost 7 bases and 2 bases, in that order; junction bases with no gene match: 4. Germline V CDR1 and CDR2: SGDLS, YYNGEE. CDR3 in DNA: TGTGCCAGCCGGACAGGGCCAAACACCGGGGAGCTGTTTTTT. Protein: CASRTGPNTGELFF. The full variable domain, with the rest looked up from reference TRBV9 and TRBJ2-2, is DSGVTQTPKHLITATGQRVTLRCSPRSGDLSVYWYQQSLDQGLQFLIQYYNGEERAKGNILERFSAQQFPDLHSELNLSSLELGDSALYFCASRTGPNTGELFFGEGSRLTVL.

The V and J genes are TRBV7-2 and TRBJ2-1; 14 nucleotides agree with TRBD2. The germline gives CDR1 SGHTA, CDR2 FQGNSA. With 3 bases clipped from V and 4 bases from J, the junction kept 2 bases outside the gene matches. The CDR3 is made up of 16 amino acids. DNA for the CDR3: TGTGCCAGCAGCTTCGGGACTAGCGGGGGATACAATGAGCAGTTCTTC. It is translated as CASSFGTSGGYNEQFF.

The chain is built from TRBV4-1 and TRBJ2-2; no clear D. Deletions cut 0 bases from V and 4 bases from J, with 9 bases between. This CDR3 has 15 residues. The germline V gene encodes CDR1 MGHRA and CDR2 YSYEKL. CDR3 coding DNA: TGCGCCAGCAGCCAAGATGGAGAGTTCACCGGGGAGCTGTTTTTT. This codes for CASSQDGEFTGELFF.

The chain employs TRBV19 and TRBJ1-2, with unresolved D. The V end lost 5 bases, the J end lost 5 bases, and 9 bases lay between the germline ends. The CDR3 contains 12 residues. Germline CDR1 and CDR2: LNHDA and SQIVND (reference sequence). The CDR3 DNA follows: TGTGCCAGTAGTGCCGGACCTTATGGCTACACCTTC. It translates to CASSAGPYGYTF.

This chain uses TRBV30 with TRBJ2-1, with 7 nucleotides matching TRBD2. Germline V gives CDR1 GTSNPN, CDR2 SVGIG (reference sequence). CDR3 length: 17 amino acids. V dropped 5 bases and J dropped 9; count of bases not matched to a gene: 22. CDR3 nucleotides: TGTGCCTGGGGGACGGAGGCGACTAGCCCAAGCTGGGGTGAGCAGTTCTTC. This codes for CAWGTEATSPSWGEQFF.

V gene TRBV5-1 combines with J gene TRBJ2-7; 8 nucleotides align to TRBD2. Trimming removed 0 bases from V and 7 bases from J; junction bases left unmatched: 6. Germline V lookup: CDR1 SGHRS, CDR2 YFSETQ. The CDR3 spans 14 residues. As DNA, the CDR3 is TGCGCCAGCAGCTTGGACCTAGCGGGCGGTGAGCAGTACTTC. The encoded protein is CASSLDLAGGEQYF.

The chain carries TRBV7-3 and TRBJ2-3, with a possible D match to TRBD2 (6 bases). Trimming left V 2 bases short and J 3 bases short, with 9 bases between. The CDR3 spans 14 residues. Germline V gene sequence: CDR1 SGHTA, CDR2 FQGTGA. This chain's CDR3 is CASSLLADTDTQYF. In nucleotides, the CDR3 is TGTGCCAGCAGCTTATTAGCGGATACAGATACGCAGTATTTT.

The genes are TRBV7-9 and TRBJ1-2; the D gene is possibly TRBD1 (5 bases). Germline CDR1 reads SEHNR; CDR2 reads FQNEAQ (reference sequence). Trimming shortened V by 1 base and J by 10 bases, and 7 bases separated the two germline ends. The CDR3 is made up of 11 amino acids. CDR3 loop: CASSLGGDYTF. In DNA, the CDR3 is TGTGCCAGCAGCTTAGGGGGGGACTACACCTTC.

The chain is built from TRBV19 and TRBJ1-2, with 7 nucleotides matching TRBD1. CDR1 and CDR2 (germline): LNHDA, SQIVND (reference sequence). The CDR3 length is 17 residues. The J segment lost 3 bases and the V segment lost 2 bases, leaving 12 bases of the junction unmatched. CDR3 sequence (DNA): TGTGCCAGTAGTATACAAAAGGACAGGATGACAGACTATGGCTACACCTTC. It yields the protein CASSIQKDRMTDYGYTF.

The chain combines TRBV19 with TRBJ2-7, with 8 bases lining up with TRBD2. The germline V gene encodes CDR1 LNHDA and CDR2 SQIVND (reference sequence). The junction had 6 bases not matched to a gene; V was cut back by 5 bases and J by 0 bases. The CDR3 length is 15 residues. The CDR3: CASSEAAGVSYEQYF. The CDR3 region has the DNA TGTGCCAGTAGTGAAGCAGCGGGGGTCTCCTACGAGCAGTACTTC.

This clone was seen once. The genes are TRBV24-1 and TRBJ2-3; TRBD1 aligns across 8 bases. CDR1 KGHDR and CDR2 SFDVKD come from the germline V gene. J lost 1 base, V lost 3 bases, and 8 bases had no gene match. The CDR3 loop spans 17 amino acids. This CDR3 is CATSDAYLDRGTDTQYF. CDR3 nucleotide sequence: TGTGCCACCAGTGATGCCTACTTGGACAGGGGCACAGATACGCAGTATTTT.

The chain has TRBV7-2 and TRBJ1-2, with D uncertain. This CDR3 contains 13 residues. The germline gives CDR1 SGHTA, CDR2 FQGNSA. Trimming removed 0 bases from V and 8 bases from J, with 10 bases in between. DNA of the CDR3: TGTGCCAGCAGCTTAGCGCGGGTCGAGGGCTACACCTTC. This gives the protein CASSLARVEGYTF.

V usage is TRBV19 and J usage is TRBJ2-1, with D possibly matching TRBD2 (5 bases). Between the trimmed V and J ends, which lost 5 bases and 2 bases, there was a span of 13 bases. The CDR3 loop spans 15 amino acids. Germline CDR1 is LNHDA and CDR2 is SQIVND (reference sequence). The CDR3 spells CASSEGHRAYNEQFF. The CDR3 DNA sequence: TGTGCCAGTAGTGAGGGCCATCGGGCCTACAATGAGCAGTTCTTC.

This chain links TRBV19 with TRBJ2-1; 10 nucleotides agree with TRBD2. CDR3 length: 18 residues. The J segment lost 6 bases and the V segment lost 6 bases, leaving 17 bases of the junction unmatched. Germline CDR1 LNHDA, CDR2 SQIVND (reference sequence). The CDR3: CASRLFGGLAGVGNEQFF. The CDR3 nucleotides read TGTGCCAGTAGACTATTTGGGGGGCTAGCGGGAGTAGGCAATGAGCAGTTCTTC.

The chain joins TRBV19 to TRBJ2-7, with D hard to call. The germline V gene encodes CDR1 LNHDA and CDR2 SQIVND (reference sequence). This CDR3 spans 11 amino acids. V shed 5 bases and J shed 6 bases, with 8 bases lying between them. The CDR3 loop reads CASSSHLEQYF. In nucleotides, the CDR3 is TGTGCCAGTAGTTCCCATCTCGAGCAGTACTTC. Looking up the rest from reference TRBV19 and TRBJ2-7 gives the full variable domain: DGGITQSPKYLFRKEGQNVTLSCEQNLNHDAMYWYRQDPGQGLRLIYYSQIVNDFQKGDIAEGYSVSREKKESFPLTVTSAQKNPTAFYLCASSSHLEQYFGPGTRLTVT.

CDR3 nucleotide sequence: TGTGCCAGCAAAGCCCTTTGGAACACCGGGGAGCTGTTTTTT. Translated: CASKALWNTGELFF. The rearrangement joins TRBV6-5 to TRBJ2-2; unclear D gene. CDR1 is MNHEY and CDR2 is SVGAGI in the germline V gene. This CDR3 contains 14 residues. The V and J ends lost 7 bases and 1 base respectively, with 10 bases between them.

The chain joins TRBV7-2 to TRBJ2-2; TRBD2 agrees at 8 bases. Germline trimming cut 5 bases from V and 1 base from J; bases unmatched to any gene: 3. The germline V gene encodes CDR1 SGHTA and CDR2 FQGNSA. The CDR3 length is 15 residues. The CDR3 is CASSPGGVNTGELFF. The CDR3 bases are TGTGCCAGCAGCCCGGGAGGGGTGAACACCGGGGAGCTGTTTTTT.

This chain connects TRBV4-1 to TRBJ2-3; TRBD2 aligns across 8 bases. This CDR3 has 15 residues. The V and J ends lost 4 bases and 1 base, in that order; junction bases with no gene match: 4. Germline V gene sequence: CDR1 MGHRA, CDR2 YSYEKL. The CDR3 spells CASSLTSGRTDTQYF. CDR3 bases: TGCGCCAGCAGCCTTACTAGCGGTCGCACAGATACGCAGTATTTT.

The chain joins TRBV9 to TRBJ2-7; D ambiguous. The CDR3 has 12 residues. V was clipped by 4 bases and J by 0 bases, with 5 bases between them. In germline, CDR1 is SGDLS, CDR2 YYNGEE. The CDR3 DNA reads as TGTGCCAGCAGCTCCAGCTCCTACGAGCAGTACTTC. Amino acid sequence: CASSSSSYEQYF. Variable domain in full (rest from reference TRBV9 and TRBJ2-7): DSGVTQTPKHLITATGQRVTLRCSPRSGDLSVYWYQQSLDQGLQFLIQYYNGEERAKGNILERFSAQQFPDLHSELNLSSLELGDSALYFCASSSSSYEQYFGPGTRLTVT.

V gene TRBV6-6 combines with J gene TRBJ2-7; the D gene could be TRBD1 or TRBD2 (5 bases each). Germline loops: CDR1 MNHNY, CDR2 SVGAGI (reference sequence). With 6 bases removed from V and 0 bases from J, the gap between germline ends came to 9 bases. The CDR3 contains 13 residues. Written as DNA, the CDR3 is TGTGCCAGCAGGTCGGGACCCTCCTACGAGCAGTACTTC. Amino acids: CASRSGPSYEQYF.

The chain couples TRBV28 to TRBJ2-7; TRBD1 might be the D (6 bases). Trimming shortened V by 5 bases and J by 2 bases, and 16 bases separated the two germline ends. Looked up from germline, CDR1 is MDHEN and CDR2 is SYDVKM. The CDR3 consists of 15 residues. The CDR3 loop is CASSISFRGTYEQYF. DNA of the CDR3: TGTGCCAGCAGTATTTCGTTCAGGGGTACCTACGAGCAGTACTTC.

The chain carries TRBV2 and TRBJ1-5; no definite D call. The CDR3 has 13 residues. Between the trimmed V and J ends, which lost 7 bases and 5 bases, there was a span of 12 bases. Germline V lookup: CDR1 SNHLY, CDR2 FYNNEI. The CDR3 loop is CASKSLGHQPQHF. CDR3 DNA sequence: TGTGCCAGCAAAAGTCTTGGCCATCAGCCCCAGCATTTT.

The CDR3 sequence: CATSGGTYDGYTF. The CDR3 DNA follows: TGTGCCACCAGTGGCGGGACTTACGATGGCTACACCTTC. The chain combines TRBV24-1 with TRBJ1-2, with D perhaps TRBD1 (5 bases). This CDR3 comprises 13 residues. Trimming cost V 5 bases and J 6 bases, with 12 bases left between them. Germline lookup yields CDR1 KGHDR and CDR2 SFDVKD.

The DNA for the CDR3 is TGTGCCAGTAGTATTGGGATCCAGCCCCAGCATTTT. Protein sequence: CASSIGIQPQHF. The chain recombines TRBV19 with TRBJ1-5; D is unresolved. V lost 3 bases, J lost 7 bases, and 7 bases lay in between. Looked up from germline, CDR1 is LNHDA and CDR2 is SQIVND (reference sequence). This CDR3 has 12 amino acids.

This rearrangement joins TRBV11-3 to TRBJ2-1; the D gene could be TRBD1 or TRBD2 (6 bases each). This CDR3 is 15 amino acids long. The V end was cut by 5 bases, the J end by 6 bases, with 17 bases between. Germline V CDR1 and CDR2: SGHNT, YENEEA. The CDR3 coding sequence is TGTGCCAGCAGCGGAACTTCGGGGGCTACCAATGAGCAGTTCTTC. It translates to CASSGTSGATNEQFF.

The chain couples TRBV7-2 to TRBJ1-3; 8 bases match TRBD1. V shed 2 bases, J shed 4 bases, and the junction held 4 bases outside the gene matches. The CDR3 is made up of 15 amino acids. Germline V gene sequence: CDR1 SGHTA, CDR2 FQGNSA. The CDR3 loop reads CASSLPRGRGNTIYF. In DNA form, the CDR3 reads TGTGCCAGCAGCTTACCCAGGGGGCGGGGAAACACCATATATTTT.

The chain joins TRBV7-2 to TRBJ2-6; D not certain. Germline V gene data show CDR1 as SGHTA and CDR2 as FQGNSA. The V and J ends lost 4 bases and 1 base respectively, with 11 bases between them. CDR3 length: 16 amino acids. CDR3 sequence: CASSSPGRSGANVLTF. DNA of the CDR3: TGTGCCAGCAGCTCCCCCGGACGGTCTGGGGCCAACGTCCTGACTTTC.